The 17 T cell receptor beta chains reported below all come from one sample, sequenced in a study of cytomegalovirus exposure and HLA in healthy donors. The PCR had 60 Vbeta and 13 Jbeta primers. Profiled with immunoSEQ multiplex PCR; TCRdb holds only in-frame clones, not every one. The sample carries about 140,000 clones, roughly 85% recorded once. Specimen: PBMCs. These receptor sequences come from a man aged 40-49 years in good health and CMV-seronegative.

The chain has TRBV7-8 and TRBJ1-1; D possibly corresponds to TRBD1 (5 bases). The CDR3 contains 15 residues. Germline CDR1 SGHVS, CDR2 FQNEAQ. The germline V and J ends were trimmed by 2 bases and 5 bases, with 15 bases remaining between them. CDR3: CASSLSSGTGTEAFF. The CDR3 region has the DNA TGTGCCAGCAGCTTATCCTCAGGGACTGGGACTGAAGCTTTCTTT.

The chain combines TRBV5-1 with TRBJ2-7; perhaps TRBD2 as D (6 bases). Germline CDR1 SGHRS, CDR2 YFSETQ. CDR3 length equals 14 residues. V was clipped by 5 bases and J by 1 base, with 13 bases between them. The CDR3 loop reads CASSDPGSSYEQYF. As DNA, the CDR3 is TGCGCCAGCAGTGACCCCGGGAGTTCCTACGAGCAGTACTTC.

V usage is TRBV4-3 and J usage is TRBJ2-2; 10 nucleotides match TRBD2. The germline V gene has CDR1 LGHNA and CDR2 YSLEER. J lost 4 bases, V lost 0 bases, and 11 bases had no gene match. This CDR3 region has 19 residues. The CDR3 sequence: CASSQDRASGGRITGELFF. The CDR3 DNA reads TGCGCCAGCAGCCAAGATCGGGCTAGCGGGGGAAGAATCACCGGGGAGCTGTTTTTT.

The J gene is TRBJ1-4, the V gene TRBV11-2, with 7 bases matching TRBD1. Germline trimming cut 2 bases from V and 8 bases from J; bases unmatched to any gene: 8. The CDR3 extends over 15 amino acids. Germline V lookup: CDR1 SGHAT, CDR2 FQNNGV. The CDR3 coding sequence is TGTGCCAGCAGCTTACTTACAGGGGTAGGGGAAAAACTGTTTTTT. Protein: CASSLLTGVGEKLFF.

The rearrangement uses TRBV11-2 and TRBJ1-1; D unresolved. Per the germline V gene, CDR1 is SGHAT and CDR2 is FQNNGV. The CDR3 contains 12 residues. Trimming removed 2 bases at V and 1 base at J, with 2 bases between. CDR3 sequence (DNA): TGTGCCAGCAGCTTACGGAACACTGAAGCTTTCTTT. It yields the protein CASSLRNTEAFF.

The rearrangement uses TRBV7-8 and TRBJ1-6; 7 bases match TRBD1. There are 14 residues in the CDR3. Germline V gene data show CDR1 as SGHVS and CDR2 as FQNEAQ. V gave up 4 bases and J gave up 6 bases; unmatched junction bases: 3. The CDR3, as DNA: TGTGCCAGCAGCTCAGGACAGGTTAATTCACCCCTCCACTTT. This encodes CASSSGQVNSPLHF.

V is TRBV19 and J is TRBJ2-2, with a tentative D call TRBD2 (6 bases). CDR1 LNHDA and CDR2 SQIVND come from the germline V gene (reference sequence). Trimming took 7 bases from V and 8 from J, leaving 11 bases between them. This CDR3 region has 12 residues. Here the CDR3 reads CASNFGSGELFF. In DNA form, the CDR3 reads TGTGCCAGTAATTTCGGGAGTGGGGAGCTGTTTTTT.

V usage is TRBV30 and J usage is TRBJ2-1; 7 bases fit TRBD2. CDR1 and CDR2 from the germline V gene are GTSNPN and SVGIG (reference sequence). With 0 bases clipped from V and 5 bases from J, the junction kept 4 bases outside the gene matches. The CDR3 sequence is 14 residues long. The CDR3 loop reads CAWSVWEGNNEQFF. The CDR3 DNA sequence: TGTGCCTGGAGTGTGTGGGAGGGCAACAATGAGCAGTTCTTC.

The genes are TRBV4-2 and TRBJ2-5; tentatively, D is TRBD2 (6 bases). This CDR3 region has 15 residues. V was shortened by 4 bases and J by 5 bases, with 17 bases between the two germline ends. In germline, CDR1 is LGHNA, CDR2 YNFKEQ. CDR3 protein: CASSPLNGSWETQYF. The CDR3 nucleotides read TGTGCCAGCAGCCCCTTGAACGGGAGTTGGGAGACCCAGTACTTC.

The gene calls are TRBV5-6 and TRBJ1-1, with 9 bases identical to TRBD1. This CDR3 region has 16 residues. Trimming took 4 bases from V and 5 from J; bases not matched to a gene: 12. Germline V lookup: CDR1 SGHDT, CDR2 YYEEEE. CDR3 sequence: CASSKRDRGRSTEAFF. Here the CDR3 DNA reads TGTGCCAGCAGCAAGCGTGACAGGGGGAGGTCTACTGAAGCTTTCTTT.

The CDR3 protein is CASSLLAAPYEQYF. In nucleotides, the CDR3 is TGTGCCAGCAGTCTACTAGCGGCACCCTACGAGCAGTACTTC. The rearrangement uses TRBV27 and TRBJ2-7; 8 bases agree with TRBD2. Germline CDR1 is MNHEY and CDR2 is SMNVEV (reference sequence). Unmatched junction bases numbered 5, after V lost 5 bases and J lost 2 bases. This CDR3 has 14 residues.

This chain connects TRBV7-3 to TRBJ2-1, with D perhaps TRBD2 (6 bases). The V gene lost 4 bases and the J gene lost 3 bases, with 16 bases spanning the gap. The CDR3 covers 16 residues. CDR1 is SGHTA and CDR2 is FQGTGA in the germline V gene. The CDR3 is CASSSSLGLLYNEQFF. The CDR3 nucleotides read TGTGCCAGCAGCTCATCCTTGGGACTTCTCTACAATGAGCAGTTCTTC.

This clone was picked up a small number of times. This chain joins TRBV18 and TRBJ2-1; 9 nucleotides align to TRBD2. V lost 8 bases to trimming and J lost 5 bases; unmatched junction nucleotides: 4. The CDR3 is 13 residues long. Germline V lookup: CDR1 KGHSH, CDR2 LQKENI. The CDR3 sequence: CASHASGNNEQFF. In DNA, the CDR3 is TGTGCCAGCCATGCTAGCGGGAACAATGAGCAGTTCTTC.

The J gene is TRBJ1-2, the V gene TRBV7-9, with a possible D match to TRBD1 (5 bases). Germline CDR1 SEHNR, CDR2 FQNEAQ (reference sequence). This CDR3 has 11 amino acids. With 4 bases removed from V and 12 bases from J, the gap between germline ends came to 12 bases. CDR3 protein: CASSSGVGDTF. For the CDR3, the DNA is TGTGCCAGCAGCTCGGGGGTAGGGGACACCTTC.

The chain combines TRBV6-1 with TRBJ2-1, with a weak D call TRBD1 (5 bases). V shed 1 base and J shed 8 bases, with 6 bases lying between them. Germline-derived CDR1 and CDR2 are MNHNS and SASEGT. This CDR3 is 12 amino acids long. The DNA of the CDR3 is TGTGCCAGCAGTGAAGGGGGCGATGAGCAGTTCTTC. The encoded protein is CASSEGGDEQFF.

This CDR3 is CASSHAETEAFF. CDR3 nucleotide sequence: TGCGCCAGCAGCCATGCGGAAACTGAAGCTTTCTTT. The chain carries TRBV4-3 and TRBJ1-1; D not certain. The CDR3 is 12 amino acids. The V gene's germline CDR1 is LGHNA and CDR2 YSLEER. The ends were cut back, 3 bases at V and 5 bases at J, with 7 bases in the middle.

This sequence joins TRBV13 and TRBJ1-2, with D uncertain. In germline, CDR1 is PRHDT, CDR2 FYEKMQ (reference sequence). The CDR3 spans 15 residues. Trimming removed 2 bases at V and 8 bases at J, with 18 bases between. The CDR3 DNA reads TGTGCCAGCAGCTTAACCGGAGCCGGTGAAGGAGGCTACACCTTC. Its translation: CASSLTGAGEGGYTF.